The sequence of this TCR beta chain was determined in a study of cytomegalovirus exposure and HLA in healthy donors. Trimming stripped 4 bases from V and 1 base from J, with 25 bases between. Germline loops: CDR1 SGHVS, CDR2 FQNEAQ. The CDR3 totals 19 residues. Study-wide results and limits: Testing in vitro showed a few CMV-associated chains specific for CMV antigens. DRB1 showed the most TCR associations and HLA-C the fewest in a later analysis, as rates varied by HLA locus.

In the case of this clone: Its antigen is not known.

The PCR contained 60 Vbeta and 13 Jbeta primers. This table comes from immunoSEQ multiplex PCR, and its TCRdb copy is limited to in-frame clones, with some not included. Of approximately 290,000 clones listed, about four fifths are singletons. The sequencing input was PBMCs. This chain connects TRBV7-8 to TRBJ1-2; tentative D call: TRBD1 (6 bases). This sequence was found in a girl aged 2-9 years in good health and CMV-seronegative. The CDR3 loop is CASSSYAGTPDGGNYGYTF. The CDR3 DNA reads as TGTGCCAGCAGCTCCTATGCCGGGACACCAGATGGGGGTAACTATGGCTACACCTTC.